This T cell receptor (beta chain) comes out of a study of CD8 T cells in Susac syndrome. An input of roughly 0.45 to 1 ug of RNA was subjected to reverse transcription using random hexamers. Across 54 Vbeta and 13 Jbeta, TCR beta CDR3 was amplified with immunoSEQ multiplex PCR. Using its own MiXCR run on the immunoSEQ multiplex PCR reads, TCRdb lists one record per CDR3 protein. This sample carries roughly 130,000 distinct CDR3 sequences, nearly 95% of them seen once, and the ten largest clones take more than 0.095%. TCR beta from blood CD8+ and CD4+ T cells was sequenced. The CD8+ and CD4+ T cells were negatively isolated, with the TEMRA cells enriched by FACS. Germline lookup yields CDR1 SNHLY and CDR2 FYNNEI. The CDR3 runs to 18 residues. J was trimmed by 1 base and V by 7 bases; bases with no gene match: 18.

The sequence derives from a human donor in good health. This rearrangement joins TRBV2 to TRBJ1-1; 7 nucleotides align to TRBD1. Sequencing was done on a sample of CD4+ T cells from PBMCs. The CDR3 here is CASTLSAGRRGRNTEAFF. In DNA form, the CDR3 reads TGTGCCAGCACCCTAAGCGCGGGGCGTAGGGGGCGGAACACTGAAGCTTTCTTT.